This record covers a single T cell receptor (beta chain). The sample belongs to a study of T cell changes during pregnancy in multiple sclerosis. Some clones are missing from TCRdb's copy, which holds only in-frame ones; the method was immunoSEQ multiplex PCR. The data hold about 60,000 clones, with approximately 94% observed a single time. Germline lookup yields CDR1 SEHNR and CDR2 FQNEAQ (reference sequence). V was pared by 5 bases and J by 2 bases, with 5 bases of the junction left unmatched. The CDR3 consists of 15 residues. The sample here was CD8+ T cells from peripheral blood mononuclear cells, taken in the second trimester of pregnancy. The chain uses TRBV7-9 and TRBJ1-5; 8 positions agree with TRBD1. The receptor was derived from a female donor with multiple sclerosis, enrolled in a pregnancy study. CDR3 nucleotide sequence: TGTGCCAGCAGCCGGACAGGGACCGGCAATCAGCCCCAGCATTTT. Amino acid sequence: CASSRTGTGNQPQHF.